This T cell receptor (beta chain) stems from a study of T cells after yellow fever vaccination. Whole-study context: Fractions with few cells were prepared using SMART-Seq v4 Ultra Low Input. Study findings and constraints: Abundant contaminating clonotypes from the bulk population could appear in FACS-sorted repertoires. Detected again after the booster were most primary-vaccination clones, at approximately 96% CD4 and 70% to 90% CD8.

This clonotype was counted only a few times. The antigen is not known. V was shortened by 6 bases and J by 0 bases, with 21 bases between the two germline ends. In germline, CDR1 is MNHNS, CDR2 SASEGT. This CDR3 region has 17 residues. A single record per CDR3 protein comes from TCRdb applying MiXCR to the 5' RACE reads. The table shows approximately 510,000 distinct CDR3 sequences, with 21% occurring only once. J is TRBJ2-7 and V is TRBV6-1; D might be TRBD1 (7 bases). Sample: PBMCs, taken roughly 20 days after the first yellow fever vaccination. The source is a man younger than 35 who received the YFV17D yellow fever vaccine. The chain's CDR3 is CASRRNRGPGGSYEQYF. The CDR3 DNA reads TGTGCCAGCAGGAGAAACAGGGGCCCCGGGGGCTCCTACGAGCAGTACTTC.